This T cell receptor (beta chain) comes out of a study of shared clonotypes between healthy human individuals. Cells designated naive CD8 were CD45RO-negative and were positively selected for CCR7, with terminally differentiated effector memory CD45RA+ cells excluded. With regard to this clone: The antigen remains undetermined.

The repertoire was sequenced with immunoSEQ multiplex PCR; TCRdb's copy has only in-frame clones and lacks some. The sample has about 2 million clones, approximately 94% seen once; the top ten hold 0.9% to 1.4%. The study, taken as a whole, reports: Clonotypes shared by all four sorted-subset donors had higher generation probabilities than non-shared clonotypes.

Germline trimming cut 6 bases from V and 6 bases from J; bases unmatched to any gene: 8. CDR1 and CDR2 from the germline V gene are MNHNY and SVGAGI (reference sequence). The CDR3 consists of 14 residues. The source material was naive CD8+ T cells sorted from blood. The clonotype comes from a young man in good health. This chain connects TRBV6-6 to TRBJ2-3, with 8 nucleotides matching TRBD1. Here the CDR3 DNA reads TGTGCCAGCAGAACCGACAGGGGCCCCGATACGCAGTATTTT. This translates into CASRTDRGPDTQYF.